The 5 T cell receptor beta chains given below trace back to one sample, sequenced in a study of blood T cells in healthy people across ages. Alongside a J-beta primer mix, a sample-barcoded 5' primer served in a second PCR lasting about 7 to 11 cycles. TCRdb fed the 5' RACE reads into MiXCR, producing one record per CDR3 protein. The data show 1.5 million to 2 million distinct CDR3 sequences, almost 35% seen once. The sample taken for sequencing was blood. These receptors came from a woman aged 25-40 years in good health.

This clonotype was observed a handful of times. A clone one base away is much larger, so this may be a read error. The chain couples TRBV7-2 to TRBJ2-7; TRBD2 is a possible D gene (6 bases). The CDR3 extends over 14 amino acids. Germline loops: CDR1 SGHTA, CDR2 FQGNSA. CDR3 nucleotides: TGTGCCAGCAGCCCGTCCGGGGGTTCCTACGAGCGGTACTTC. Its translation: CASSPSGGSYERYF.

The chain combines TRBV20-1 with TRBJ1-3; D is perhaps TRBD1 (5 bases). Germline loops: CDR1 DFQATT, CDR2 SNEGSKA (reference sequence). There are 15 residues in the CDR3. The V gene lost 6 bases and the J gene lost 4 bases, with 19 bases spanning the gap. CDR3 DNA: TGCAGTGCCCCTAGCGACAGAGTCCCGGGAAACACCATATATTTT. As protein: CSAPSDRVPGNTIYF.

CDR3 region: CASSLASGWDEQYF. In DNA, the CDR3 is TGCGCCAGCAGCTTGGCCTCAGGTTGGGACGAGCAGTACTTC. The chain carries TRBV5-1 and TRBJ2-7; D remains ambiguous. V was shortened by 0 bases and J by 5 bases, with 12 bases between the two germline ends. Germline CDR1 reads SGHRS; CDR2 reads YFSETQ. This CDR3 spans 14 amino acids.

The rearrangement joins TRBV20-1 to TRBJ1-2, with D unclear. V lost 0 bases and J 5 bases, leaving 10 bases between the germline ends. In germline, CDR1 is DFQATT, CDR2 SNEGSKA (reference sequence). The CDR3 has 13 residues. The CDR3 is CSAREGRGYGYTF. Here the CDR3 DNA reads TGCAGTGCTAGAGAAGGCAGAGGATATGGCTACACCTTC.

This clonotype was detected a few times. This sequence joins TRBV28 and TRBJ1-4; D not resolved. CDR3 size: 13 residues. The V gene's germline CDR1 is MDHEN and CDR2 SYDVKM. V was shortened by 10 bases and J by 7 bases, with 16 bases between the two germline ends. CDR3 sequence: CAIWPGPGEKLFF. CDR3 in DNA: TGTGCCATCTGGCCGGGCCCAGGTGAAAAACTGTTTTTT.